This section outlines one TCR beta chain sequence together with its context. The data belong to a study of blood T cell repertoires in COVID-19. Study-level background: Material from acute and convalescent COVID-19 was sourced from the United States, Italy and Spain. Sample material is recorded as cDNA or gDNA derived from T cells, B-cell-depleted T cells, or PBMCs.

The germline gives CDR1 SGHAT, CDR2 FQNNGV. The V segment lost 1 base and the J segment 6 bases; nucleotides outside the gene matches: 6. There are 14 residues in the CDR3. Libraries were prepared by immunoSEQ multiplex PCR; TCRdb keeps only in-frame clonotypes and omits some of them. The sample includes over 120,000 clones, 75% to 80% seen only once; the top ten take about 8.4%. The sample comprised peripheral blood. The V and J genes are TRBV11-2 and TRBJ2-7; 7 nucleotides line up with TRBD2. The source is a woman between 50 and 59 years old with active or convalescent COVID-19. CDR3 in amino acids: CASSLGPGGSEQYF. In DNA, the CDR3 is TGTGCCAGCAGCTTAGGACCGGGCGGGAGCGAGCAGTACTTC. The variable domain in full, with the rest retrieved from reference TRBV11-2 and TRBJ2-7, is EAGVAQSPRYKIIEKRQSVAFWCNPISGHATLYWYQQILGQGPKLLIQFQNNGVVDDSQLPKDRFSAERLKGVDSTLKIQPAKLEDSAVYLCASSLGPGGSEQYFGPGTRLTVT.